The clone carrying this T cell receptor (beta chain) was picked up many times. Antigen specificity is unknown. The sample originates from a study of regulatory T cells in long-lasting Graves disease. Study conclusions and caveats: The TCR repertoire of persistent Graves' patients was less diverse than that of newly diagnosed ones.

As to time point: newly diagnosed GD, antithyroid drugs for less than 3 months. The TCR library was prepared using RNA isolated from PBMCs. Arm-PCR with iRepertoire HTBI primers amplified the CDR3 regions for these TCR beta libraries. Using its own MiXCR run on the multiplex PCR reads, TCRdb lists one record per CDR3 protein. This sample has around 420,000 distinct CDR3 sequences; around 16% occur once, and the top ten carry approximately 8%. The CDR3 loop spans 13 amino acids. After removal of 6 bases from V and 6 bases from J, the junction contained 7 bases not matched to a gene. Germline V lookup: CDR1 ENHRY, CDR2 SYGVKD. These data were also filed under a second study, of T cells in Graves' hyperthyroidism and ophthalmopathy. That investigation notes: The model foresaw ophthalmopathy a median roughly 6 months prior to onset.

This TCR derives from a woman aged 35 to 49 with Graves disease. The input for sequencing was peripheral blood mononuclear cells (PBMCs), taken at new diagnosis, from a patient treated with antithyroid drugs. The V gene is TRBV10-3, the J gene TRBJ1-2; 7 bases align to TRBD1. This CDR3 is CAISPGQINGYTF. The CDR3 DNA is TGTGCCATCAGCCCGGGACAGATAAATGGCTACACCTTC.